The rows below give T cell receptor beta chains drawn from one sample of a study of blood T cell repertoires in COVID-19. TCRdb keeps only in-frame clones here, not all; method: immunoSEQ multiplex PCR. Of over 250,000 clones in the sample, around nine tenths were seen once. Sample: PBMCs or T cells enriched from blood (not recorded which). These TCRs come from a man aged 35-49 years who had recovered from COVID-19. Both conserved end residues are part of each CDR3. The order of the fields is D gene, clone size, V gene, J gene, CDR3 protein, CDR3 DNA. D genes are given only for firm matches. For some rows the clone size is stated as once, few or many, or as a class when expanded; others skip it.

>TRBD1|NA|TRBV24-1|TRBJ1-5
CATSDHDRGGQPQHF
TGTGCCACCAGTGATCACGACAGGGGAGGACAGCCCCAGCATTTT
>TRBD1|NA|TRBV7-3|TRBJ2-2
CASSTGTGTNTGELFF
TGTGCCAGCTCGACCGGGACAGGGACGAACACCGGGGAGCTGTTTTTT
>NA|NA|TRBV27|TRBJ1-4
CASSSPGYNEKLFF
TGTGCCAGCAGTTCCCCAGGGTATAATGAAAAACTGTTTTTT
>NA|NA|TRBV7-9|TRBJ1-4
CASSLEQRTNEKLFF
TGTGCCAGCAGCTTAGAACAGCGGACTAATGAAAAACTGTTTTTT
>TRBD2|NA|TRBV6-5|TRBJ2-2
CASSYSGLAGAGELFF
TGTGCCAGCAGTTACTCGGGACTAGCGGGAGCCGGGGAGCTGTTTTTT
>TRBD2|NA|TRBV20-1|TRBJ2-7
CSASLIAGGPDYEQYF
TGCAGTGCTAGTCTGATAGCGGGAGGGCCCGATTACGAGCAGTACTTC
>TRBD2|NA|TRBV5-5|TRBJ2-5
CASSLYPSAGGPGETQYF
TGTGCCAGCAGCTTGTATCCGTCAGCGGGAGGGCCCGGGGAGACCCAGTACTTC
>TRBD1|NA|TRBV25-1|TRBJ1-2
CASSAPGQDFGGYTF
TGTGCCAGCAGTGCCCCGGGACAGGATTTCGGTGGCTACACCTTC
>NA|NA|TRBV24-1|TRBJ1-5
CATRSDRNQPQHF
TGTGCCACCAGAAGTGACAGGAATCAGCCCCAGCATTTT
>TRBD1|NA|TRBV27|TRBJ1-2
CASRRTGRDGYTF
TGTGCCAGCAGACGGACAGGCCGGGATGGCTACACCTTC
>TRBD2|once|TRBV5-1|TRBJ2-7
CASSPGTAGLAGGVYEQYF
TGCGCCAGCAGCCCCGGGACGGCCGGACTAGCGGGAGGGGTCTACGAGCAGTACTTC
>TRBD1|NA|TRBV19|TRBJ1-5
CASSIGLFTGGASNQPQHF
TGTGCCAGTAGTATAGGCCTATTTACAGGGGGCGCAAGCAATCAGCCCCAGCATTTT
>NA|NA|TRBV18|TRBJ2-7
CASSPRAYEQYF
TGTGCCAGCTCACCTCGGGCCTACGAGCAGTACTTC
>NA|NA|TRBV5-6|TRBJ2-1
CASSLGRGKNNEQFF
TGTGCCAGCAGCTTGGGAAGGGGGAAGAACAATGAGCAGTTCTTC
>NA|NA|TRBV18|TRBJ2-1
CVSYPGLSYNEQFF
TGTGTCAGCTACCCGGGACTCTCCTACAATGAGCAGTTCTTC
>NA|NA|TRBV14|TRBJ2-5
CASSLLSPQETQYF
TGTGCCAGCAGCCTTCTAAGCCCTCAAGAGACCCAGTACTTC
>NA|NA|TRBV9|TRBJ1-6
CASSDFQGDSPLHF
TGTGCCAGCAGCGATTTCCAGGGCGACTCACCCCTCCACTTT
>NA|NA|TRBV29-1|TRBJ1-1
CSVESYNTEAFF
TGCAGCGTGGAATCCTACAACACTGAAGCTTTCTTT
>TRBD1|NA|TRBV10-3|TRBJ1-5
CAISEATGDQPQHF
TGTGCCATCAGTGAGGCGACAGGGGATCAGCCCCAGCATTTT
>NA|NA|TRBV29-1|TRBJ1-1
CSGHFGTGTEAFF
TGCAGCGGTCATTTTGGAACGGGCACTGAAGCTTTCTTT
>NA|NA|TRBV27|TRBJ2-2
CASSFGGSPGELFF
TGTGCCAGCAGTTTTGGAGGTTCTCCCGGGGAGCTGTTTTTT
>NA|NA|TRBV5-4|TRBJ1-2
CASSLFAGVANYGYTF
TGTGCCAGCAGCTTGTTCGCGGGGGTTGCGAACTATGGCTACACCTTC
>NA|NA|TRBV12-3/TRBV12-4|TRBJ1-1
CASSWRRTEAFF
TGTGCCAGCAGTTGGAGGCGGACTGAAGCTTTCTTT
>TRBD1|NA|TRBV5-6|TRBJ2-5
CASSLDETGVVETQYF
TGTGCCAGCAGCTTGGATGAGACAGGGGTGGTGGAGACCCAGTACTTC
>NA|NA|TRBV15|TRBJ1-1
CATSETGNTEAFF
TGTGCCACCAGCGAGACAGGGAACACTGAAGCTTTCTTT
>NA|NA|TRBV15|TRBJ1-1
CATSRDVRVQGTEAFF
TGTGCCACCAGCAGAGATGTCAGGGTTCAGGGGACTGAAGCTTTCTTT
>TRBD2|NA|TRBV9|TRBJ2-7
CASSATSGNSVEQYF
TGTGCCAGCAGCGCGACTAGCGGGAACTCAGTCGAGCAGTACTTC
>NA|NA|TRBV28|TRBJ2-3
CASSPIARVADTQYF
TGTGCCAGCAGTCCCATTGCCAGGGTGGCGGATACGCAGTATTTT
>NA|NA|TRBV21-1|TRBJ1-2
CASSNGGWGYTF
TGTGCCAGCAGCAATGGAGGGTGGGGCTACACCTTC
>TRBD2|NA|TRBV6-5|TRBJ2-3
CASKRGLGFTDTQYF
TGTGCCAGCAAGCGGGGCCTGGGGTTCACAGATACGCAGTATTTT
>NA|NA|TRBV7-6|TRBJ2-7
CASSPGAESYYEQYF
TGTGCCAGCAGCCCAGGGGCAGAGTCATACTACGAGCAGTACTTC
>TRBD1|NA|TRBV18|TRBJ2-3
CASSPEGQGRQYF
TGTGCCAGCTCACCAGAGGGACAGGGGAGGCAGTATTTT
>TRBD2|NA|TRBV9|TRBJ2-1
CASESGTSMNEQFF
TGTGCCAGCGAGTCCGGGACTAGCATGAATGAGCAGTTCTTC
>NA|NA|TRBV7-9|TRBJ2-1
CASSFVSNEQFF
TGTGCCAGCAGCTTTGTATCCAATGAGCAGTTCTTC
>NA|NA|TRBV28|TRBJ1-1
CASNPGGGESHTEAFF
TGTGCCAGCAACCCCGGAGGTGGGGAGAGCCACACTGAAGCTTTCTTT
>TRBD2|few|TRBV10-3|TRBJ2-1
CAISEDSGSGNEQFF
TGTGCCATCAGTGAAGATAGCGGGAGTGGCAATGAGCAGTTCTTC
>NA|NA|TRBV5-1|TRBJ2-7
CASSLVQGRNSYEQYF
TGCGCCAGCAGCTTGGTGCAGGGGCGCAACTCCTACGAGCAGTACTTC
>NA|NA|TRBV2|TRBJ1-2
CASSPGLRRSMGYTF
TGTGCCAGCAGCCCGGGACTAAGAAGATCTATGGGCTACACCTTC
>NA|NA|TRBV5-1|TRBJ1-6
CASSLGLYGGLISPLHF
TGCGCCAGCAGCTTGGGTCTGTACGGGGGGCTGATTTCACCCCTCCACTTT
>TRBD2|NA|TRBV7-2|TRBJ2-1
CASSFTGGLGYEQFF
TGTGCCAGCAGCTTCACGGGAGGTCTTGGGTATGAGCAGTTCTTC
>TRBD1|NA|TRBV7-8|TRBJ2-7
CASSRTGYEQYF
TGTGCCAGCAGCCGGACAGGCTACGAGCAGTACTTC
>NA|NA|TRBV30|TRBJ1-5
CAWSSPFGRGSNQPQHF
TGTGCCTGGAGTTCCCCTTTTGGTCGGGGTTCCAATCAGCCCCAGCATTTT
>TRBD1|many|TRBV9|TRBJ1-1
CASSPNTLTGGAFF
TGTGCCAGCAGCCCAAATACCTTAACAGGGGGAGCTTTCTTT
>TRBD2|NA|TRBV9|TRBJ2-2
CASSEPSGSSGELFF
TGTGCCAGCAGCGAGCCTAGCGGGAGTTCCGGGGAGCTGTTTTTT
>TRBD1|NA|TRBV7-3|TRBJ2-5
CASSGTGIRGRETQYF
TGTGCCAGCAGCGGGACAGGGATTCGGGGGCGAGAGACCCAGTACTTC
>TRBD1|NA|TRBV28|TRBJ2-7
CASSKTGVRAYEQYF
TGTGCCAGCAGTAAAACAGGGGTAAGGGCCTACGAGCAGTACTTC
>NA|NA|TRBV9|TRBJ2-2
CASSLGTHGELFF
TGTGCCAGCAGCCTCGGGACTCACGGGGAGCTGTTTTTT
>NA|few|TRBV4-1|TRBJ1-1
CASNARSIGAMNTEAFF
TGCGCCAGCAACGCAAGGTCCATTGGGGCCATGAACACTGAAGCTTTCTTT
>NA|NA|TRBV4-2|TRBJ1-5
CASSQDPSGWQPQHF
TGTGCCAGCAGCCAAGATCCGTCAGGGTGGCAGCCCCAGCATTTT
>NA|NA|TRBV5-8|TRBJ2-2
CASSIEGSTGELFF
TGTGCCAGCAGCATCGAAGGGAGCACCGGGGAGCTGTTTTTT
>TRBD1|NA|TRBV5-6|TRBJ2-7
CASSPYRGLSYEQYF
TGTGCCAGCAGCCCTTACAGGGGGCTCTCCTACGAGCAGTACTTC
>NA|NA|TRBV11-2|TRBJ2-7
CASSLGPGEPTLYEQYF
TGTGCCAGCAGCTTAGGTCCGGGAGAACCCACCCTCTACGAGCAGTACTTC
>NA|NA|TRBV12-3/TRBV12-4|TRBJ1-5
CASSLLSGPQHF
TGTGCCAGCAGTTTATTGAGTGGGCCCCAGCATTTT
>TRBD1|few|TRBV5-4|TRBJ1-6
CASSGQGAYNSPLHF
TGTGCCAGCAGCGGACAGGGGGCCTATAATTCACCCCTCCACTTT
>TRBD1|NA|TRBV11-2|TRBJ1-5
CASSLGTGGQPQHF
TGTGCCAGCAGCTTGGGGACAGGGGGGCAGCCCCAGCATTTT